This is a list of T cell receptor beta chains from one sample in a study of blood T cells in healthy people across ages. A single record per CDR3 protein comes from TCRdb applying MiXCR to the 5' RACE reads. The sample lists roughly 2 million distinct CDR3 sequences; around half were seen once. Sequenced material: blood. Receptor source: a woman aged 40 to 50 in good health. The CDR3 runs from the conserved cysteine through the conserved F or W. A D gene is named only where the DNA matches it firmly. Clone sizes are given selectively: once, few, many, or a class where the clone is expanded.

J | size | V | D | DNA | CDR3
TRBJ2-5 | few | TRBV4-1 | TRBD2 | TGCGCCAGCAGCCACCCACCTGCTAGCGGACAAGAGACCCAGTACTTC | CASSHPPASGQETQYF
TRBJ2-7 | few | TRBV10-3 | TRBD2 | TGTGCCATCAGTGGGCCTGCGGGGGGATCCTACGAGCAGTACTTC | CAISGPAGGSYEQYF
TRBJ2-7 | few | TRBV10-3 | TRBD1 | TGTGCCATCAGTGATAGTCAGGGGGCAGGCGAGCAGTACTTC | CAISDSQGAGEQYF
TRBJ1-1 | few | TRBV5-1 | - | TGTGCCAGCAGCCCCGGACAGACGAACACTGAAGCTTTCTTT | CASSPGQTNTEAFF
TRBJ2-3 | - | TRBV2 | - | TGTGCCAGCAGTGCCACAAGATCAGATACGCAGTATTTT | CASSATRSDTQYF
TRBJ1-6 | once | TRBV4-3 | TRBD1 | TGCGCCAGCAGCCAAGTTTTGGCGGGACAGGTGAATTCACCCCTCCACTTT | CASSQVLAGQVNSPLHF
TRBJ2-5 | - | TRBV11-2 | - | TGTGCCAGCAGCCCAAATTGGGTTGGGGAGCAGTACTTC | CASSPNWVGEQYF
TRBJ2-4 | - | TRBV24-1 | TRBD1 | TGTGCCACCAGTGATTTCGTAAGAGGGACAGGGAAAAGGGCCCAGTACTTC | CATSDFVRGTGKRAQYF
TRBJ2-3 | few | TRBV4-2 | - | TGTGCCAGCAGCCAAGTCTCTGTGACAGAGAGCGCTTCCACAGATACGCAGTATTTT | CASSQVSVTESASTDTQYF
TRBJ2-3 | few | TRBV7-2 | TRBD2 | TGTGCCAGCAGCACTATCGCTGCGGGGGAGGGTACGCAGTATTTT | CASSTIAAGEGTQYF
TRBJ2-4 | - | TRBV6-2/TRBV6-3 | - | TGTGCCAGCAGCCCCCCGAAGCTAGCCAAAAACATTCAGTACTTC | CASSPPKLAKNIQYF
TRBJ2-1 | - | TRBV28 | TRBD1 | TGTGCCAGCAGTTTTGGAGGGACAGGGAGAAATGAGCAGTTCTTC | CASSFGGTGRNEQFF
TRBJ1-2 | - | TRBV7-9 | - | TGTGCCAGCAGACTCCGGGACACAGACTATGGCTACACCTTC | CASRLRDTDYGYTF
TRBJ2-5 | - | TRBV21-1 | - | TGTGCCAGCACCCTGAGAACAGGGGGCGCGTTGGAGACCCAGTACTTC | CASTLRTGGALETQYF
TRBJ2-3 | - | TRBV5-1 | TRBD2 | TGCGCCAGCAGCTTGGCCGGGACTAGCGACGGTACGCAGTATTTT | CASSLAGTSDGTQYF
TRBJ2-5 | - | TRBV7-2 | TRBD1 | TGTACCAGCAGCTCGGGACAGGGGGCAATCCCAGAGACCCAGTACTTC | CTSSSGQGAIPETQYF
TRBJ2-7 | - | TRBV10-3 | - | TGTGCCAGCGCATCTTCTTACAATGAGCAGTACTTC | CASASSYNEQYF
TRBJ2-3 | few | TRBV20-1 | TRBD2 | TGCAGTGCTCTTAGACTAGCGGGCGCGGGAGATACGCAGTATTTT | CSALRLAGAGDTQYF
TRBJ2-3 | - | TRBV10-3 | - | TGTGCCATCAGCGATGTCGGCAGGGGGGCAGATACGCAGTATTTT | CAISDVGRGADTQYF
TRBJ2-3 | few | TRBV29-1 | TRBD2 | TGCAGCGCGACCCGGGAGGGAAGCACAGATACGCAGTATTTT | CSATREGSTDTQYF
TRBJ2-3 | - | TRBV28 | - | TGTGCCAGCAACGGGGGACCTAGCACAGATACGCAGTATTTT | CASNGGPSTDTQYF
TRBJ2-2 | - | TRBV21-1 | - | TGTGCCAGCAGCAAAGAGGGAAAACAGCTGAACACCGGGGAGCTGTTTTTT | CASSKEGKQLNTGELFF
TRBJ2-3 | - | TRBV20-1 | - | TGCAGTGCTAGCCGCAGGGCCACTAGCACAGATACGCAGTATTTT | CSASRRATSTDTQYF
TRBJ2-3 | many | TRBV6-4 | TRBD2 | TGTGCCAGCAGTCGCGGTTCCGGGGGGGGCACAGATACGCAGTATTTT | CASSRGSGGGTDTQYF
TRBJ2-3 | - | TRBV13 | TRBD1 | TGTGCCAGCAGCAGCCACCGGGACAGGTTTGCAGATACGCAGTATTTT | CASSSHRDRFADTQYF
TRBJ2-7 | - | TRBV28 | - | TGTGCCAGCAGGGGGTCCTCTCACGAGCAGTACTTC | CASRGSSHEQYF
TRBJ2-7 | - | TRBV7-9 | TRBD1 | TGTGCCAGCAGCCAGCCCCGGACAGGGGGAGGTTCCTACAATGAGCAGTACTTC | CASSQPRTGGGSYNEQYF
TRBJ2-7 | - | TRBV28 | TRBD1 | TGTGCCAGCAGTCGGCCCCGGGACAGCTACGAGCAGTACTTC | CASSRPRDSYEQYF
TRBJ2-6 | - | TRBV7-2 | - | TGTGCCAGCAGCTTACCCGGGACGGCTGGGGCCAACGTCCTGACTTTC | CASSLPGTAGANVLTF
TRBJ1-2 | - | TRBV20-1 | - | TGCAGTGCTTACAAGGGCGGCTACACCTTC | CSAYKGGYTF
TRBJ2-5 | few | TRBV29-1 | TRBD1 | TGCAGCGCTGGACGACCGGGACAGCAAGAGACCCAGTACTTC | CSAGRPGQQETQYF
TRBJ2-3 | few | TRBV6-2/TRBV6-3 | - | TGTGCCAGCAGTGAACCCCGCTTCTATCAGTATTTT | CASSEPRFYQYF
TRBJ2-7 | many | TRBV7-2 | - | TGTGCCAGCAGCGGGAGAGGTCCCTACGAGCAGTACTTC | CASSGRGPYEQYF
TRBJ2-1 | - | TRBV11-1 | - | TGTGCCAGCAGCTTAGTGGCACTCAGGTACAATGAGCAGTTCTTC | CASSLVALRYNEQFF
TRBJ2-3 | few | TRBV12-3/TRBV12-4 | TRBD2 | TGTGCCAGCAGTCCCCGGGCCGGCGGGGGGGTCTCAGATACGCAGTATTTT | CASSPRAGGGVSDTQYF
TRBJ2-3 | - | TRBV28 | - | TGTGCCAGCAGCATACCACAACCTTCGGGCACAGATACGCAGTATTTT | CASSIPQPSGTDTQYF
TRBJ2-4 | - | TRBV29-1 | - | TGCAGCGTTGAAGAAGAGACATCCGCTTCCTACGAGCGGTACTTC | CSVEEETSASYERYF
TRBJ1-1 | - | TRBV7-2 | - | TGTGCCAGCAGCTTACAACTTATTGGGGGGCTGAACACTGAAGCTTTCTTT | CASSLQLIGGLNTEAFF
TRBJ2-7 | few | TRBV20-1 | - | TGCAGTGCTAGATTGATAGGCGCGAGCTCCTACGAGCAGTACTTC | CSARLIGASSYEQYF
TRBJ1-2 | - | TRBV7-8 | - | TGTGCCAGCAGCCAGCAGTACTATGGCTACACCTTC | CASSQQYYGYTF
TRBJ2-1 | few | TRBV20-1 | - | TGCAGTGCTAGTGTTGGTGCGAGCTCCTACAATGAGCAGTTCTTC | CSASVGASSYNEQFF
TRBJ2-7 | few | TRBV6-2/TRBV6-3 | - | TGTGCCAGCAGTTACAGTGGGACCCACGAGCAGTACTTC | CASSYSGTHEQYF
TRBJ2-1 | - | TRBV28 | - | TGTGCCAGCAGCAAATTGGGGTGGCATGAGCAGTTCTTC | CASSKLGWHEQFF
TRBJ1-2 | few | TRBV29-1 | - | TGCAGCGTTGAACCGGGAGATAAAGTGGCCTACACCTTC | CSVEPGDKVAYTF
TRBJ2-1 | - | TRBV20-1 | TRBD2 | TGCAGTGCTAGAACCTCGTCTTTAGCGGGGGATTACAATGAGCAGTTCTTC | CSARTSSLAGDYNEQFF
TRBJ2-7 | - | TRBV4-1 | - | TGCGCCAGCAGCCCTACAGGAGGTTTCTACGAGCAGTACTTC | CASSPTGGFYEQYF
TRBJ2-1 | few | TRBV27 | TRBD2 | TGTGCCAGCAGTTTGGGGAGGGCCTACAATGAGCAGTTCTTC | CASSLGRAYNEQFF
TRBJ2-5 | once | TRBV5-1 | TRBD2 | TGCGCCAGCAGCCAGGGACTAGCGGGTTCTTCGGGAGAGACCCAGTACTTC | CASSQGLAGSSGETQYF
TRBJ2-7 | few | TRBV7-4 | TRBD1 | TGTGCCAGCAGCTTAAGGTGGGAGAGTGACAGGGGCTTCTACGAGCAGTACTTC | CASSLRWESDRGFYEQYF
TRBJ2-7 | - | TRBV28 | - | TGTGCCAGCAGCCAGGGACGCCTTACCTACGAGCAGTACTTC | CASSQGRLTYEQYF
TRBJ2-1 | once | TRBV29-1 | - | TGCAGCGTTGGGGGCCTAGCGAGTTACAATGAGCAGTTCTTC | CSVGGLASYNEQFF